This TCR beta chain was sequenced during a study of read filtering for tumor transcriptome and immune sequencing. Looking at the study overall: Per sample, TCR-region reads ranged about 4 to 11 million by IR-seq, roughly 80 to 1273 by RNA-seq.

V shed 1 base and J shed 1 base, with 12 bases lying between them. Germline assignment: CDR1 SGHDT and CDR2 YYEEEE. This CDR3 is 16 amino acids long. This clonotype was detected many times. This library used 300 to 500 ng RNA and molecular barcoded adaptors spanning alpha/delta and beta/gamma chains. Each CDR3 protein is one row after TCRdb ran MiXCR on the reads. The sample has about 46,000 distinct CDR3 sequences; 12% are singletons. This sequence originates from a donor over 35 with multiple myeloma. This chain links TRBV5-6 with TRBJ2-1, with D possibly TRBD1 on 5 matching bases. The specimen was a population of CD138-negative cells sorted from bone marrow. CDR3 protein: CASSLIPGSSYNEQFF. Written as DNA, the CDR3 is TGTGCCAGCAGCTTGATCCCAGGGTCATCCTACAATGAGCAGTTCTTC.